This T cell receptor (beta chain) was recovered during a study of blood T cell repertoires in COVID-19. Study summary: Researchers got acute and convalescent COVID-19 samples from the United States, Italy and Spain. Sources were T cells, B-cell-depleted T cells, or PBMCs; the material itself was cDNA or gDNA.

In the source study's methods: Amplification of reference gene primers provided the estimated nucleated cell counts. Method: immunoSEQ multiplex PCR; TCRdb's copy keeps in-frame clones and lacks some. That table furnishes V, J and clone size, whereas the DNA furnished D and trimming. The profile shows about 89,000 clones, about three quarters of them singletons. The CDR3 loop spans 14 amino acids. V lost 5 bases, J lost 5 bases, and 18 bases lay in between. Germline loops: CDR1 GTSNPN, CDR2 SVGIG (reference sequence). The TCR was taken from a woman older than 75 with acute or convalescent COVID-19. The V call is TRBV30, the J call TRBJ1-1, with TRBD1 as a possible D gene (5 bases). Sequenced material: peripheral blood. CDR3 residues: CAWSSLRVRTEAFF. In DNA, the CDR3 is TGTGCCTGGTCATCACTCAGGGTTCGTACTGAAGCTTTCTTT.